A selection of T cell receptor beta chains follows, all from one sample in a study of beta chain features in type 1 diabetes. The repertoire was sequenced with immunoSEQ multiplex PCR; TCRdb's copy has only in-frame clones and lacks some. The sample has around 600,000 clones, roughly 12% seen once; the top ten hold around 0.12%. The specimen sequenced was naive CD4+ T cells from blood. These receptors all come from a man aged 25 to 40 with type 1 diabetes. Both conserved end residues are part of each CDR3. The D gene is left open where the match is weak. Expanded clones are given a class, and other clones once, few, many or no size at all.

cdr3_nt	cdr3_aa	cdr3_length	clone_size	d_call	v_call	j_call
TGTGCCAGCAGTCGAGGGGGCCCCAACTATGGCTACACCTTC	CASSRGGPNYGYTF	14	few	TRBD1	TRBV27	TRBJ1-2
TGTGCCAGCAGCAACGGACAGCTGCTTTACTATGGCTACACCTTC	CASSNGQLLYYGYTF	15	-	-	TRBV7-9	TRBJ1-2
TGTGCCAGCAGTTACTCGGCAGGGGGAATGTCAGATACGCAGTATTTT	CASSYSAGGMSDTQYF	16	few	TRBD1	TRBV6-5	TRBJ2-3
TGTGCCAGCAGCAAAGCTTTATCTCCCTATAATTCACCCCTCCACTTT	CASSKALSPYNSPLHF	16	-	-	TRBV21-1	TRBJ1-6
TGTGCCAGCAGCCCCCTCCTAGCGGGGCAAGAGACCCAGTACTTC	CASSPLLAGQETQYF	15	-	TRBD2	TRBV7-2	TRBJ2-5
TGCGCCAGCATCTACGGCCGATATTTT	CASIYGRYF	9	many	-	TRBV23-1	TRBJ2-3
TGTGCCAGCAGCCCAAGGACAGGGGGAATGAACACTGAAGCTTTCTTT	CASSPRTGGMNTEAFF	16	-	TRBD1	TRBV11-2	TRBJ1-1
TGTGCCAGCAGTCATGGGACCGCCAACTATAATGAAAAACTGTTTTTT	CASSHGTANYNEKLFF	16	few	-	TRBV25-1	TRBJ1-4
TGTGCCAGTATAGACCTCAAGGGGGCCAACGTCCTGACTTTC	CASIDLKGANVLTF	14	few	-	TRBV19	TRBJ2-6
TGCAGCGTTGAAGGTCAGGGGGGTGGGACAGATACGCAGTATTTT	CSVEGQGGGTDTQYF	15	-	-	TRBV29-1	TRBJ2-3
TGTGCCAGCAGTGAAAACTATGGCTACACCTTC	CASSENYGYTF	11	few	-	TRBV6-1	TRBJ1-2
TGTGCCAGCAGCCCCCGGGACAGGAGGAACTCCTACGAGCAGTACTTC	CASSPRDRRNSYEQYF	16	few	TRBD1	TRBV6-6	TRBJ2-7
TGTGCCAGCCAAAGGGACAGGAATGAAAAACTGTTTTTT	CASQRDRNEKLFF	13	-	TRBD1	TRBV25-1	TRBJ1-4
TGTGCCAGCAGTGACTTCGGGACAGGTTTCTATAATTCACCCCTCCACTTT	CASSDFGTGFYNSPLHF	17	few	TRBD1	TRBV25-1	TRBJ1-6
TGTGCCAGCAGTCTATCACAGGGGGCGGTAGGGGCCAACGTCCTGACTTTC	CASSLSQGAVGANVLTF	17	-	TRBD1	TRBV7-2	TRBJ2-6
TGTGCCAGCAGTCCCTTCAACACTGAAGCTTTCTTT	CASSPFNTEAFF	12	-	-	TRBV28	TRBJ1-1
TGTGCCAGCAGCCAGACCGGGACTAGGCACGATGAGCAGTTCTTC	CASSQTGTRHDEQFF	15	once	TRBD2	TRBV7-9	TRBJ2-1
TGCGCCAGCAGCCAAGGAAGACAGGGTTACACCGGGGAGCTGTTTTTT	CASSQGRQGYTGELFF	16	few	TRBD1	TRBV4-3	TRBJ2-2
TGTGCCAGCAGCAGGACAGGGGATCAGAACAATGAGCAGTTCTTC	CASSRTGDQNNEQFF	15	-	TRBD1	TRBV5-4	TRBJ2-1
TGCGCCAGCAGCCAAACAGGGTCGGGCATAGCCAAAAACATTCAGTACTTC	CASSQTGSGIAKNIQYF	17	few	-	TRBV4-3	TRBJ2-4
TGTGCCAGCAGCTTATACAGGGCCACAGATACGCAGTATTTT	CASSLYRATDTQYF	14	-	-	TRBV7-9	TRBJ2-3
TGTGCCAGCAGCTTATTTACAGGGGGCTATCAGCCCCAGCATTTT	CASSLFTGGYQPQHF	15	-	TRBD1	TRBV7-2	TRBJ1-5